What follows is one T cell receptor (beta chain) and its context. Its specificity is unknown. V dropped 0 bases and J dropped 1 base, with 11 bases sitting between them. Germline CDR1 and CDR2: SGDLS and YYNGEE. This CDR3 is built from 16 residues. These data originate in a study of cytomegalovirus exposure and HLA in healthy donors. With 60 Vbeta and 13 Jbeta primers, the PCR was carried out. Repertoires were generated with immunoSEQ multiplex PCR, while TCRdb's copy carries only in-frame clones and drops some. The sample records roughly 98,000 clones, around 70% being singletons. Study-level results: Association with HLA alleles at 0.05 false discovery rate was found for 15,000 to 20,000 TCR beta sequences in a later analysis.

The TCR sequence derives from a man between 45 and 60 years old in good health and CMV-seronegative. V gene TRBV9 combines with J gene TRBJ1-3, with D possibly being TRBD1 (6 bases). Sequencing was done on a sample of PBMCs. The CDR3 nucleotides are TGTGCCAGCAGCGTAGCAGGACAGCCTTCTGGAAACACCATATATTTT. It yields the protein CASSVAGQPSGNTIYF.